This is a list of T cell receptor beta chains from one sample in a study of blood T cell repertoires in COVID-19. Measured with immunoSEQ multiplex PCR; TCRdb has only the in-frame clones, and not every one. The table has nearly 250,000 clones, about 82% seen once. Sample: PBMCs or T cells enriched from blood (not recorded which). The receptors shown here come from a woman in her forties or fifties with acute COVID-19. The CDR3 runs from the conserved cysteine through the conserved F or W. A D gene is named only where the DNA matches it firmly. Clone size is shown for a subset of rows, as once, few, many or a class of expanded clone.

CAWSVQVGPEAFF	TGTGCCTGGAGTGTACAGGTAGGGCCTGAAGCTTTCTTT	NA	NA	TRBV30	TRBJ1-1
CASSYTPTGAYEQYF	TGTGCCAGCAGTTACACCCCGACAGGAGCCTACGAGCAGTACTTC	NA	NA	TRBV6-6	TRBJ2-7
CATVRDRYTEAFF	TGTGCCACCGTCAGGGATCGGTATACTGAAGCTTTCTTT	NA	NA	TRBV6-5	TRBJ1-1
CASSARGVDGGELFF	TGCGCCAGCAGCGCCAGGGGAGTCGATGGCGGGGAGCTGTTTTTT	NA	NA	TRBV5-1	TRBJ2-2
CASSARLTGDGNTIYF	TGTGCCAGCAGCGCCCGTTTGACAGGAGATGGAAACACCATATATTTT	NA	few	TRBV9	TRBJ1-3
CASSGDIMNTEAFF	TGTGCCAGCAGTGGGGACATCATGAACACTGAAGCTTTCTTT	NA	NA	TRBV25-1	TRBJ1-1
CATSRGTEGSSPLHF	TGTGCCACCAGCAGGGGGACTGAGGGGAGTTCACCCCTCCACTTT	NA	NA	TRBV15	TRBJ1-6
CATGWGNTIYF	TGTGCCACGGGTTGGGGAAACACCATATATTTT	NA	NA	TRBV10-3	TRBJ1-3
CATSSTVMNTEAFF	TGTGCCACCAGCAGTACAGTGATGAACACTGAAGCTTTCTTT	NA	few	TRBV15	TRBJ1-1
CSVGTGSNQPQHF	TGCAGCGTTGGGACAGGGAGCAATCAGCCCCAGCATTTT	TRBD1	NA	TRBV29-1	TRBJ1-5
CASSLREGRGGTEAFF	TGCGCCAGCAGCCTCAGGGAAGGGCGCGGGGGCACTGAAGCTTTCTTT	NA	NA	TRBV4-1	TRBJ1-1
CASSMVQGFYGYTF	TGTGCCAGTAGTATGGTACAGGGCTTCTATGGCTACACCTTC	NA	NA	TRBV19	TRBJ1-2
CASSPGGNTEAFF	TGTGCCAGCAGCCCCGGGGGGAACACTGAAGCTTTCTTT	NA	NA	TRBV7-6	TRBJ1-1
CSASRRDRGYEQYF	TGCAGTGCTAGTCGCCGGGACAGGGGCTACGAGCAGTACTTC	TRBD1	NA	TRBV20-1	TRBJ2-7
CASSGDRRTYNSPLHF	TGTGCCAGCAGCGGAGACAGGCGAACTTATAATTCACCCCTCCACTTT	NA	NA	TRBV7-8	TRBJ1-6
CSANGGKTQYF	TGCAGTGCTAATGGAGGGAAGACCCAGTACTTC	NA	NA	TRBV20-1	TRBJ2-5
CAASQGAKNIQYF	TGTGCCGCCTCTCAGGGGGCCAAAAACATTCAGTACTTC	NA	NA	TRBV19	TRBJ2-4
CASTLAGGTEAFF	TGTGCCAGCACCTTAGCAGGGGGCACTGAAGCTTTCTTT	TRBD1	NA	TRBV7-8	TRBJ1-1
CASSPEYFGANVLTF	TGTGCCAGCAGCCCGGAGTACTTTGGGGCCAACGTCCTGACTTTC	NA	NA	TRBV11-2	TRBJ2-6
CASSQEGLYGYTF	TGTGCCAGCAGCCAAGAGGGACTCTATGGCTACACCTTC	NA	NA	TRBV4-2	TRBJ1-2
CASSATPGQSAGNTIYF	TGTGCCAGCAGTGCCACTCCGGGACAGTCGGCTGGAAACACCATATATTTT	TRBD1	once	TRBV25-1	TRBJ1-3
CAISGSLRDRDTEAFF	TGTGCCATCAGTGGGTCCTTAAGGGACAGGGACACTGAAGCTTTCTTT	TRBD1	NA	TRBV10-3	TRBJ1-1
CASRRPGTSGPYEQYF	TGTGCCAGCAGGAGACCTGGGACTAGCGGGCCCTACGAGCAGTACTTC	TRBD2	few	TRBV2	TRBJ2-7
CAWSKQVIGGVGGYTF	TGTGCCTGGAGTAAGCAGGTCATAGGGGGCGTTGGTGGCTACACCTTC	TRBD1	NA	TRBV30	TRBJ1-2
CASSTYLQGNTQYF	TGTGCCAGCAGCACCTACTTACAGGGCAATACGCAGTATTTT	NA	NA	TRBV13	TRBJ2-3
CASSQKWAGFFGYTF	TGCGCCAGCAGCCAAAAATGGGCAGGGTTCTTCGGCTACACCTTC	NA	NA	TRBV4-3	TRBJ1-2
CSASARLINTEAFF	TGCAGTGCTAGTGCCAGGCTTATAAACACTGAAGCTTTCTTT	NA	NA	TRBV20-1	TRBJ1-1
CASSRDTEKLFF	TGTGCCAGCAGTCGGGACACCGAAAAACTGTTTTTT	NA	NA	TRBV2	TRBJ1-4
CASSLKGGQGRAFF	TGTGCCAGCAGCTTAAAGGGCGGACAGGGTCGGGCTTTCTTT	TRBD1	NA	TRBV7-2	TRBJ1-1
CASSREAGETQYF	TGTGCCAGCAGCAGGGAGGCCGGAGAGACCCAGTACTTC	NA	NA	TRBV9	TRBJ2-5
CASSEQSNTGELFF	TGTGCCAGCAGCGAACAGTCGAACACCGGGGAGCTGTTTTTT	NA	few	TRBV7-2	TRBJ2-2
CASSLGQGLGNTIYF	TGCGCCAGCAGCTTAGGACAGGGATTAGGAAACACCATATATTTT	TRBD1	NA	TRBV5-1	TRBJ1-3
CASSLSLQGANGYTF	TGTGCCAGCAGCTTATCGCTACAGGGGGCGAATGGCTACACCTTC	TRBD1	many	TRBV7-2	TRBJ1-2
CATTRDGRSYNEQFF	TGTGCCACCACCAGGGACGGGAGGTCCTACAATGAGCAGTTCTTC	TRBD2	NA	TRBV6-5	TRBJ2-1
CASSLQGPNQPQHF	TGTGCCAGCAGCTTACAGGGCCCCAATCAGCCCCAGCATTTT	NA	NA	TRBV5-4	TRBJ1-5
CASSNGRQGRETQYF	TGTGCCAGCAGTAACGGTCGACAGGGGCGGGAGACCCAGTACTTC	TRBD1	NA	TRBV2	TRBJ2-5
CASSPRPTGSVYTEAFF	TGTGCCAGCAGTCCCCGTCCGACAGGGAGTGTCTACACTGAAGCTTTCTTT	TRBD1	NA	TRBV6-6	TRBJ1-1
CSAQRGEDYGYTF	TGCAGCGCCCAGCGGGGGGAGGACTATGGCTACACCTTC	NA	NA	TRBV29-1	TRBJ1-2
CASSPFGQSNQPQHF	TGTGCCAGCAGCCCATTTGGACAGTCAAATCAGCCCCAGCATTTT	NA	NA	TRBV6-2/TRBV6-3	TRBJ1-5
CASSQQGLGGYTF	TGTGCCAGCAGTCAACAGGGGCTAGGCGGCTACACCTTC	TRBD1	NA	TRBV6-5	TRBJ1-2
CASSIDLEGETQYF	TGTGCCAGTAGTATAGATCTCGAGGGAGAGACCCAGTACTTC	NA	NA	TRBV19	TRBJ2-5
CASSLGEGANEKLFF	TGTGCTAGCAGCTTAGGGGAGGGCGCTAATGAAAAACTGTTTTTT	NA	few	TRBV7-7	TRBJ1-4
CASSQTGTGANQPQHF	TGTGCCAGTAGTCAGACCGGGACAGGGGCAAATCAGCCCCAGCATTTT	TRBD1	NA	TRBV19	TRBJ1-5
CASSLDGTLGEQFF	TGTGCCAGCAGCTTAGACGGGACACTCGGTGAGCAGTTCTTC	NA	NA	TRBV11-3	TRBJ2-1
CASSLATGGTGELFF	TGTGCCAGCAGCTTAGCTACAGGGGGCACCGGGGAGCTGTTTTTT	TRBD1	NA	TRBV7-6	TRBJ2-2
CASRFSGGATGELFF	TGTGCCAGCAGGTTTTCCGGGGGGGCCACCGGGGAGCTGTTTTTT	TRBD2	NA	TRBV7-2	TRBJ2-2
CASSIVGQGNGNTIYF	TGTGCCAGTAGTATAGTAGGACAGGGGAATGGAAACACCATATATTTT	TRBD1	NA	TRBV19	TRBJ1-3
CASSRTLGQGADTQYF	TGTGCCAGCAGCCGAACTCTGGGGCAGGGCGCAGATACGCAGTATTTT	NA	NA	TRBV11-3	TRBJ2-3
CAWSVRLAGGSEQFF	TGTGCCTGGAGTGTACGGCTAGCGGGGGGGTCTGAGCAGTTCTTC	TRBD2	NA	TRBV30	TRBJ2-1
CASSQALGGPDNEQFF	TGTGCCAGCAGCCAAGCCTTGGGGGGGCCGGACAATGAGCAGTTCTTC	NA	NA	TRBV3-1/TRBV3-2	TRBJ2-1
CSVHTDLPYNEQFF	TGCAGCGTGCACACAGATTTACCCTACAATGAGCAGTTCTTC	NA	NA	TRBV29-1	TRBJ2-1
CASSTGKGQGSGANVLTF	TGTGCCAGCAGCACTGGAAAGGGACAGGGGTCCGGGGCCAACGTCCTGACTTTC	TRBD1	NA	TRBV5-8	TRBJ2-6
CASSLELPYGYTF	TGTGCCAGCAGTTTGGAGCTACCCTATGGCTACACCTTC	NA	NA	TRBV12-3/TRBV12-4	TRBJ1-2
CASSTRTDQETQYF	TGTGCCAGCAGCACGAGGACAGACCAAGAGACCCAGTACTTC	NA	NA	TRBV7-8	TRBJ2-5